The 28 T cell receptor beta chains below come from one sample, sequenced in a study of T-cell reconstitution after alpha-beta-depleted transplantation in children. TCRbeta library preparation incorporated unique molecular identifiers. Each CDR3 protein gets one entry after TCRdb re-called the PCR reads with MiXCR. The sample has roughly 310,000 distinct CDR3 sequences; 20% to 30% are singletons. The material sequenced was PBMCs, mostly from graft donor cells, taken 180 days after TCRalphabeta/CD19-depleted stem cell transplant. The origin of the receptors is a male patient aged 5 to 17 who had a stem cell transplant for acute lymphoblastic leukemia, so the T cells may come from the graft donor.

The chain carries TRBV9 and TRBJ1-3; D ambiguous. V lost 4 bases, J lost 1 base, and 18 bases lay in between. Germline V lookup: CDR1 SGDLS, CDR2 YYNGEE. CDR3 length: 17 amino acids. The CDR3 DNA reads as TGTGCCAGCAGCACAGAGTTCAAACGGTCGTCTGGAAACACCATATATTTT. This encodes CASSTEFKRSSGNTIYF.

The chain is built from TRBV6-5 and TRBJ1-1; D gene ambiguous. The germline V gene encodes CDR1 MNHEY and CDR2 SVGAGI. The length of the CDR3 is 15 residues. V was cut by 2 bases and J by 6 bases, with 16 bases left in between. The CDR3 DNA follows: TGTGCCAGCAGTTACGTCGGGGAATTTGGCCCTGAAGCTTTCTTT. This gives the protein CASSYVGEFGPEAFF.

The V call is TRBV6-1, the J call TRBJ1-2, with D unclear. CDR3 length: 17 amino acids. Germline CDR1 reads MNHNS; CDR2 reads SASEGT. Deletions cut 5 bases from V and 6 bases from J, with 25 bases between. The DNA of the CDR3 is TGTGCCAGCAGTCGTACCCCCATTGATTTCTGGGTCAATGGCTACACCTTC. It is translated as CASSRTPIDFWVNGYTF.

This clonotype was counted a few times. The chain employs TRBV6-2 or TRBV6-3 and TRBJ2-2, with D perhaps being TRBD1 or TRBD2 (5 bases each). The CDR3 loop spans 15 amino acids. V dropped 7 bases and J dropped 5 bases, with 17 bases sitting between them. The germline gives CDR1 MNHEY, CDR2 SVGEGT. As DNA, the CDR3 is TGTGCCAGCACCCCGGGGCAGGGTTGGACCGGGGAGCTGTTTTTT. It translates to CASTPGQGWTGELFF.

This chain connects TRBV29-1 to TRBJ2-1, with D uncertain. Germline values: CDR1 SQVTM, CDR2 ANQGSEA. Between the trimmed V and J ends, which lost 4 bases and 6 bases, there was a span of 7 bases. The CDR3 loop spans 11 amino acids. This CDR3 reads CSVVLVNEQFF. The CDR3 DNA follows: TGCAGCGTTGTACTCGTCAATGAGCAGTTCTTC.

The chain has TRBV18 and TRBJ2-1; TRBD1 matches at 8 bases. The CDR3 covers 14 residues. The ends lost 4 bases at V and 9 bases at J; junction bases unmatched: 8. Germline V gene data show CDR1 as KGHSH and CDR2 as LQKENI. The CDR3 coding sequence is TGTGCCAGCTCACGCGACAGGGGAGAGGGTGAGCAGTTCTTC. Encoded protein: CASSRDRGEGEQFF.

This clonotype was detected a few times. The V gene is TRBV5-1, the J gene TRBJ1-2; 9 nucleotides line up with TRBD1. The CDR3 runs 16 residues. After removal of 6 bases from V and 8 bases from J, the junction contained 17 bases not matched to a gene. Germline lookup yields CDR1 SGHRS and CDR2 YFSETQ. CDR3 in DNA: TGCGCCAGCAAGTTCCACGGACAGGGGCCCAGGAGCGGCTACACCTTC. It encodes CASKFHGQGPRSGYTF.

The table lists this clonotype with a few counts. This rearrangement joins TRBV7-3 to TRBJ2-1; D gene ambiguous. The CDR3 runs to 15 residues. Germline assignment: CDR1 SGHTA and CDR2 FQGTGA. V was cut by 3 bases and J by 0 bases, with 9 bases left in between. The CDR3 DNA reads TGTGCCAGCAGCTTCGAACAAAGCTCCTACAATGAGCAGTTCTTC. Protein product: CASSFEQSSYNEQFF.

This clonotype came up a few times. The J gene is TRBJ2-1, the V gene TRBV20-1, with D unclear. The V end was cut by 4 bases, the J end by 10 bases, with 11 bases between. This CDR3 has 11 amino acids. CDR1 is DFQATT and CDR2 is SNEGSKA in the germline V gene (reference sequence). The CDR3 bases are TGCAGTGCTATCTTTTTACCAGAGCAGTTCTTC. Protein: CSAIFLPEQFF.

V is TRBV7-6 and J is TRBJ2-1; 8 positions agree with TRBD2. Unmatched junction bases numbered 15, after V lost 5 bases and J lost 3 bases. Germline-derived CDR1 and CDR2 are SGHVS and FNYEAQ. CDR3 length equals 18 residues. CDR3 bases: TGTGCCAGCAGCGCTAAGAGGGCGGGAGGAAGAAACTACAATGAGCAGTTCTTC. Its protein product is CASSAKRAGGRNYNEQFF.

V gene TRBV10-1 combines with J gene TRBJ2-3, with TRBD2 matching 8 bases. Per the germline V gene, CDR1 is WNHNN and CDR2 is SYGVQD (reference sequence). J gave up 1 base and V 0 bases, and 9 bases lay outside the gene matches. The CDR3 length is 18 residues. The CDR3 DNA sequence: TGCGCCAGCAGTGAGTCGAGTTCCCCACTAGCGGGCACAGATACGCAGTATTTT. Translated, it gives CASSESSSPLAGTDTQYF.

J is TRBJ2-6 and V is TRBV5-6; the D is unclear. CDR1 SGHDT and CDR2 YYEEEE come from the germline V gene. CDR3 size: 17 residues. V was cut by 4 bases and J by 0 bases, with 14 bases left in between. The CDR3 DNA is TGTGCCAGCAGCCTTCTTACAGAATACTCTGGGGCCAACGTCCTGACTTTC. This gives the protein CASSLLTEYSGANVLTF.

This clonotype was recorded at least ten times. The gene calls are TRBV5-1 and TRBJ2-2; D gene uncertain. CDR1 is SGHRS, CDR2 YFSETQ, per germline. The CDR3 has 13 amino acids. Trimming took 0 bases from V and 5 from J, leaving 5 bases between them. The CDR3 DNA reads TGCGCCAGCAGCTTGGCTTGGACCGGGGAGCTGTTTTTT. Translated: CASSLAWTGELFF.

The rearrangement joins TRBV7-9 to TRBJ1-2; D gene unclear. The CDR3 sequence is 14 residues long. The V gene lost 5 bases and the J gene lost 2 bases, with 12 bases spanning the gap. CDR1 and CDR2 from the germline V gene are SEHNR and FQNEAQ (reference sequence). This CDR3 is CASSDFRENYGYTF. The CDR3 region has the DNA TGTGCCAGCAGCGATTTCCGGGAGAACTATGGCTACACCTTC. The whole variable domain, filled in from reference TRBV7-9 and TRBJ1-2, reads DTGVSQNPRHKITKRGQNVTFRCDPISEHNRLYWYRQTLGQGPEFLTYFQNEAQLEKSRLLSDRFSAERPKGSFSTLEIQRTEQGDSAMYLCASSDFRENYGYTFGSGTRLTVV.

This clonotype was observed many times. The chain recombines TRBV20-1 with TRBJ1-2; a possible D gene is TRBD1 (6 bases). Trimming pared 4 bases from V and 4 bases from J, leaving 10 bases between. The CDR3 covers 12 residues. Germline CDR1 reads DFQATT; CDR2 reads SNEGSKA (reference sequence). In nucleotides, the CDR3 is TGCAGTGCTATACAGGGTACCTATGGCTACACCTTC. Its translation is CSAIQGTYGYTF.

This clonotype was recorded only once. The chain's CDR3 is CASSVGGLARYEQYF. CDR3 sequence (DNA): TGTGCCAGCAGCGTAGGGGGGCTAGCGCGCTACGAGCAGTACTTC. The chain links TRBV9 to TRBJ2-7, with D perhaps assigned TRBD1 or TRBD2 (6 bases each). The CDR3 spans 15 residues. The V gene lost 0 bases and the J gene lost 3 bases, with 13 bases spanning the gap. The V gene's germline CDR1 is SGDLS and CDR2 YYNGEE.

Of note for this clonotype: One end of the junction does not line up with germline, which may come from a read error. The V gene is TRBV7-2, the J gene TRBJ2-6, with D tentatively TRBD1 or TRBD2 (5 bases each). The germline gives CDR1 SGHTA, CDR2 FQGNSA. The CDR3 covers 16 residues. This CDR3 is CSSRRGPIQMANVLTF. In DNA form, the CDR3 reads TGTTCCAGCAGACGGGGACCGATCCAGATGGCCAACGTCCTGACTTTC.

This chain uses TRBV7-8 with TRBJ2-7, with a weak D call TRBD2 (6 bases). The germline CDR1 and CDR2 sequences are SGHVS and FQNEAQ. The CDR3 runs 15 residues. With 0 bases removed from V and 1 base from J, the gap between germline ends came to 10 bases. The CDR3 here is CASSLAFGGSYEQYF. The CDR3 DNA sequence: TGTGCCAGCAGCTTAGCGTTCGGAGGGTCCTACGAGCAGTACTTC.

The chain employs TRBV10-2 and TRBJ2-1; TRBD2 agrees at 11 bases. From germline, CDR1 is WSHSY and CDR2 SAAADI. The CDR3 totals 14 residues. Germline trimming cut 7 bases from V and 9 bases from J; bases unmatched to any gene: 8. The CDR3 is CASMIAGGSGEQFF. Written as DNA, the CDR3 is TGCGCCAGCATGATAGCGGGAGGGTCGGGTGAGCAGTTCTTC.

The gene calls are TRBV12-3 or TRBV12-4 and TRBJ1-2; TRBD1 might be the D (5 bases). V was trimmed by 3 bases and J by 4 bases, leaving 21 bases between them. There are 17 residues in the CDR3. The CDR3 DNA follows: TGTGCCAGCAGTTTGATATACCAGGGAACCCGATCCTATGGCTACACCTTC. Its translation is CASSLIYQGTRSYGYTF.

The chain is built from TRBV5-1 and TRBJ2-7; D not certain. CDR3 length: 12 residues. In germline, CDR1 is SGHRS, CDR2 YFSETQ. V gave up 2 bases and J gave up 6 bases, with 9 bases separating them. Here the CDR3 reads CASSFRASEQYF. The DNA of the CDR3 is TGCGCCAGCAGCTTCCGGGCGAGCGAGCAGTACTTC.

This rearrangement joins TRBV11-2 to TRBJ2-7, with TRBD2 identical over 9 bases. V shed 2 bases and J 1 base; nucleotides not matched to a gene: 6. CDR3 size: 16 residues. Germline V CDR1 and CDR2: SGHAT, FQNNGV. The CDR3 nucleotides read TGTGCCAGCAGCTTACCTAGCGGGAAAAAATCCTACGAGCAGTACTTC. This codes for CASSLPSGKKSYEQYF.

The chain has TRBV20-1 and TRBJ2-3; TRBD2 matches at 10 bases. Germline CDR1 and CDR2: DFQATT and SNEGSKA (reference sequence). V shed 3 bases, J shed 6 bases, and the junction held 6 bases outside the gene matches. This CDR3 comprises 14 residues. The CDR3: CSASPSGRIDTQYF. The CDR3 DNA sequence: TGCAGTGCTAGCCCTAGCGGGAGAATCGATACGCAGTATTTT.

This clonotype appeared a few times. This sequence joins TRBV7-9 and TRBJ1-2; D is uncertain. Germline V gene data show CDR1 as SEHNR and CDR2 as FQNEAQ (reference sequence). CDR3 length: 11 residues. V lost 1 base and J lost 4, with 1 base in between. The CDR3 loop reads CASSLVYGYTF. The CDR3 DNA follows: TGTGCCAGCAGCTTAGTCTATGGCTACACCTTC.

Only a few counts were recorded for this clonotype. CDR3 in DNA: TGTGCCACCACGACTAGAAAAGGGAGTGGGACCCAGTACTTC. Translated: CATTTRKGSGTQYF. The chain couples TRBV15 to TRBJ2-5, with TRBD2 as a possible D gene (6 bases). The V and J ends lost 7 bases and 7 bases respectively, with 19 bases between them. This CDR3 is built from 14 residues. Germline V gene sequence: CDR1 LNHNV, CDR2 YYDKDF (reference sequence).

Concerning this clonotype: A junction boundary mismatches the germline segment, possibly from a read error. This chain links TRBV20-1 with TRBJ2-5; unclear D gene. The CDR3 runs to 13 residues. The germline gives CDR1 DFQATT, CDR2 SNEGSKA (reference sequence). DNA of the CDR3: TGCAGTGCTAGAGGAGTTTTTCAAGAGACCCAGTCCTTC. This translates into CSARGVFQETQSF.

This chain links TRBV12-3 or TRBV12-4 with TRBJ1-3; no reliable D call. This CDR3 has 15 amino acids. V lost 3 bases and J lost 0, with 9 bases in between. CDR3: CASSFYGDSGNTIYF. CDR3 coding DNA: TGTGCCAGCAGTTTCTACGGTGACTCTGGAAACACCATATATTTT.

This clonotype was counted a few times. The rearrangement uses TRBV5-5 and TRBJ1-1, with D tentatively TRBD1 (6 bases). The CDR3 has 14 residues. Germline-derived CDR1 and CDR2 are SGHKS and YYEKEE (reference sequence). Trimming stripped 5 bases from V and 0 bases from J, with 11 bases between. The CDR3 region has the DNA TGTGCCAGCAGACGGACAGTTTTGAACACTGAAGCTTTCTTT. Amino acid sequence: CASRRTVLNTEAFF.